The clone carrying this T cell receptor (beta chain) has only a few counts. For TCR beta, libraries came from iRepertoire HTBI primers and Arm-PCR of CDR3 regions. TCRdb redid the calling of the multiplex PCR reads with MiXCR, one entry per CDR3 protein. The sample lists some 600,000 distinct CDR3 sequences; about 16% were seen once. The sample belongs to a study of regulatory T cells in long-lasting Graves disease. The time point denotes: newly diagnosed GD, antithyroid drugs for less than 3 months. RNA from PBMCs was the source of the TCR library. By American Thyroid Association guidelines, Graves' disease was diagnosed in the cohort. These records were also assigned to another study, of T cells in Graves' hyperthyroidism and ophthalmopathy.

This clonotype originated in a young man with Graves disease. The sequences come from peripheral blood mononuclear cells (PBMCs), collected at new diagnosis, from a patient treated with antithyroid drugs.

CDR3 amino acids: CASSIVRTSGRADTQYF. CDR3 in DNA: TGTGCCAGTAGTATAGTGAGGACTAGCGGGCGGGCAGATACGCAGTATTTT. V and J are TRBV19 and TRBJ2-3, with 11 bases aligning to TRBD2. This CDR3 is 17 amino acids long. Looked up from germline, CDR1 is LNHDA and CDR2 is SQIVND (reference sequence). The J segment lost 4 bases and the V segment lost 1 base, leaving 7 bases of the junction unmatched.